This entry is about one TCR beta chain. The table came from immunoSEQ multiplex PCR; TCRdb's copy has only in-frame clones and leaves some out. The table lists 120,000 or so clones, roughly 80% of them singletons, with about 6.8% in the top ten. This CDR3 is built from 14 residues. Germline V CDR1 and CDR2: MGHDK, SYGVNS. V lost 2 bases, J lost 5 bases, and 3 bases stayed unmatched. The record originates from a study of blood T cell repertoires in COVID-19. The wider study: COVID-19 samples from acute and convalescent phases originated in the United States, Italy and Spain. T cells, B-cell-depleted T cells, or PBMCs provided the cDNA or gDNA that served as material.

This TCR derives from a man aged 70 or older with acute or convalescent COVID-19. The specimen was peripheral blood. This chain connects TRBV25-1 to TRBJ1-5; 7 bases match TRBD1. Here the CDR3 reads CASSEAGGHQPQHF. In DNA, the CDR3 is TGTGCCAGCAGTGAAGCAGGGGGGCATCAGCCCCAGCATTTT. The full variable domain, its missing parts supplied by reference TRBV25-1 and TRBJ1-5, is EADIYQTPRYLVIGTGKKITLECSQTMGHDKMYWYQQDPGMELHLIHYSYGVNSTEKGDLSSESTVSRIRTEHFPLTLESARPSHTSQYLCASSEAGGHQPQHFGDGTRLSIL.